This entry lists 2 T cell receptor beta chains sequenced from one sample in a study of blood T cell repertoires in COVID-19. Sequenced by immunoSEQ multiplex PCR; TCRdb stores in-frame clones only, minus some. The sample includes around 300,000 clones, around 90% of them seen just once. Sequencing was carried out using PBMCs or T cells enriched from blood (not recorded which). These receptors were taken from a woman between 25 and 40 years old who had recovered from COVID-19.

J is TRBJ1-1 and V is TRBV7-2, with a tentative D call TRBD1 (5 bases). CDR1 is SGHTA and CDR2 is FQGNSA in the germline V gene. V gave up 5 bases and J gave up 1 base, with 20 bases separating them. The CDR3 length is 17 residues. The CDR3 nucleotides are TGTGCCAGCAGCCCCCAAGACAGATTCTGGGAGAACACTGAAGCTTTCTTT. Translating it yields CASSPQDRFWENTEAFF.

The V call is TRBV15, the J call TRBJ2-1, with D perhaps TRBD1 (5 bases). The ends were cut back, 1 base at V and 3 bases at J, with 7 bases in the middle. This CDR3 comprises 14 residues. CDR1 and CDR2 from the germline V gene are LNHNV and YYDKDF (reference sequence). CDR3: CATSRADSYNEQFF. The DNA of the CDR3 is TGTGCCACCAGCAGAGCTGACAGCTACAATGAGCAGTTCTTC.